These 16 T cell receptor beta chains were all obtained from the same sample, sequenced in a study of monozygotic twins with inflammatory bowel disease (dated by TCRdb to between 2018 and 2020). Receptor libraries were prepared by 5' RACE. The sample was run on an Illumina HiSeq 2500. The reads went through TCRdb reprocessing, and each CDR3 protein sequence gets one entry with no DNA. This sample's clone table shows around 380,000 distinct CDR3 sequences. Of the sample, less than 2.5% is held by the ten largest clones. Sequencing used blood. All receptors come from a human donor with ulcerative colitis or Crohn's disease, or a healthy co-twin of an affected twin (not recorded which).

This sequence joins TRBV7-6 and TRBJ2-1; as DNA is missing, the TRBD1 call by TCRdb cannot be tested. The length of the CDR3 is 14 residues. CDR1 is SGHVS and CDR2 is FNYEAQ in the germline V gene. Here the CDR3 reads CASSPKGPHNEQFF.

CDR3 loop: CASSHGEDRGTDTQYF. This rearrangement joins TRBV4-3 to TRBJ2-3; checking the TCRdb D call of TRBD1 is not possible without DNA. Germline CDR1 is LGHNA and CDR2 is YSLEER. The CDR3 length is 16 residues.

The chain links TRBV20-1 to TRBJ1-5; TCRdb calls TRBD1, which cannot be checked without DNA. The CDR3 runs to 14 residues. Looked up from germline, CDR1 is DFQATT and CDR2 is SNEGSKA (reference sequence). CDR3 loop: CSARTLRGNQPQHF.

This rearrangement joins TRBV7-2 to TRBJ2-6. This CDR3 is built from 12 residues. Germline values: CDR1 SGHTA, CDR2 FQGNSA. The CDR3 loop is CASNPGANVLTF.

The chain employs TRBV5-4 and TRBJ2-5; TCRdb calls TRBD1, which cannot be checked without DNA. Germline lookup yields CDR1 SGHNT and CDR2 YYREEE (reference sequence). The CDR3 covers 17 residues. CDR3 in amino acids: CASSLAGGGGGKETQYF.

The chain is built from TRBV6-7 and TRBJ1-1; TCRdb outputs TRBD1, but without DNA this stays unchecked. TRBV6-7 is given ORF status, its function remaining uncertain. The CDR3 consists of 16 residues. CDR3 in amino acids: CASILDSPARNLEAFF.

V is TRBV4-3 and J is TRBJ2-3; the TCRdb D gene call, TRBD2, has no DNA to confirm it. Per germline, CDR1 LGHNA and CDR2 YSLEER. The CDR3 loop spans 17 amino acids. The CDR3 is CASSQDLGAAGEDTQYF.

CDR3 in amino acids: CASSSQFDQPQHF. This chain connects TRBV7-6 to TRBJ1-5. Germline V gene data show CDR1 as SGHVS and CDR2 as FNYEAQ. The CDR3 spans 13 residues.

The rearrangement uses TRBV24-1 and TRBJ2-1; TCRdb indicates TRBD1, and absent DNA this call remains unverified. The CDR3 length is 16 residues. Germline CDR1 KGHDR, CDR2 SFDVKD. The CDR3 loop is CATSDLGTRSYNEQFF.

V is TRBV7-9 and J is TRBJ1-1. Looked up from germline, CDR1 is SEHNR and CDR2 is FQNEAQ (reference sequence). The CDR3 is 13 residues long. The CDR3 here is CASSLSMGTEAFF.

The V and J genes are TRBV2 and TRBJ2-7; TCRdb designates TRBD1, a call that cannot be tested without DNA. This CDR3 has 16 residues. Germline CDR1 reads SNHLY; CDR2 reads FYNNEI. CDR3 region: CASSEGGDRGVYEQYF.

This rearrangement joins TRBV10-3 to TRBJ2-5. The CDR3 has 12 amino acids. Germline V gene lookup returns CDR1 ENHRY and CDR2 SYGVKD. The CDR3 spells CAISESQETQYF.

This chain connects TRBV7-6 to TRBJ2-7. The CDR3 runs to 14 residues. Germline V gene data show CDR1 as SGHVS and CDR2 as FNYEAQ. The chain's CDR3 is CASSLEQGVYEQYF.

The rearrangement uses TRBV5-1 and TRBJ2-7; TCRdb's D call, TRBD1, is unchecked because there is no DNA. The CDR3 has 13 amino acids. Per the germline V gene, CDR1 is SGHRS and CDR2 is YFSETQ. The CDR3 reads CASSLTGSYEQYF. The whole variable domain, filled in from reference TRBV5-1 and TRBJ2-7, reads KAGVTQTPRYLIKTRGQQVTLSCSPISGHRSVSWYQQTPGQGLQFLFEYFSETQRNKGNFPGRFSGRQFSNSRSEMNVSTLELGDSALYLCASSLTGSYEQYFGPGTRLTVT.

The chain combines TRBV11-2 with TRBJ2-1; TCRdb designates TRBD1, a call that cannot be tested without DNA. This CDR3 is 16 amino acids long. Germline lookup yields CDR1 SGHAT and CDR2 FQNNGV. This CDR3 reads CASSSRQGHSYNEQFF.

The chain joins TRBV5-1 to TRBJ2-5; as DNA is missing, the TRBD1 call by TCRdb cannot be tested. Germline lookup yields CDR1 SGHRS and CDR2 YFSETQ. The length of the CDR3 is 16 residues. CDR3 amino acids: CASTPIYRDNQETQYF.